A single T cell receptor (beta chain) is shown here with its context. Germline loops: CDR1 KGHSH, CDR2 LQKENI. The CDR3 is 14 amino acids. V dropped 3 bases and J dropped 5 bases, with 8 bases sitting between them. The time point is: patch test 1, 2 weeks after DPC sensitization. Described treatment: therapeutic diphenylcyclopropenone sensitization with weekly scalp DPC. Attachment of unique molecular identifiers to individual cDNA molecules was performed in the library. One entry per CDR3 protein results from TCRdb running MiXCR on the RACE reads. The sample has some 77,000 distinct CDR3 sequences, 10% seen once. The source of the sample is a study of human T cells and chemical hapten exposure.

Sequenced material: whole blood, taken in connection with sensitization to the hapten diphenylcyclopropenone (DPC). This sequence was found in a woman between 45 and 60 years old with alopecia areata. Some clones in this sample may be carry-over from other donors' samples. The J gene is TRBJ1-6, the V gene TRBV18; D unclear. The CDR3 nucleotides are TGTGCCAGCTCACCGGACGGAAATAATTCACCCCTCCACTTT. It encodes CASSPDGNNSPLHF.